This TCR beta chain came from a study of CD8+ T cells in alopecia areata. Following extraction, RNA underwent reverse transcription to cDNA, which served as the sequencing template. Sequenced by immunoSEQ multiplex PCR; TCRdb stores in-frame clones only, minus some. The profile covers roughly 200,000 clones, with around 63% appearing a single time and 1.7% taken by the ten largest. Germline values: CDR1 SGHDT, CDR2 YYEEEE. The germline V and J ends were trimmed by 2 bases and 2 bases, with 11 bases remaining between them. The CDR3 totals 15 residues. Sequenced here: CD4+ T cells sorted from blood, sampled at week 0. This chain uses TRBV5-6 with TRBJ2-1; D unclear. The clonotype originates from a human donor with alopecia areata. CDR3 protein: CASSFNALPYNEQFF. As DNA, the CDR3 is TGTGCCAGCAGCTTTAACGCGCTACCCTACAATGAGCAGTTCTTC.